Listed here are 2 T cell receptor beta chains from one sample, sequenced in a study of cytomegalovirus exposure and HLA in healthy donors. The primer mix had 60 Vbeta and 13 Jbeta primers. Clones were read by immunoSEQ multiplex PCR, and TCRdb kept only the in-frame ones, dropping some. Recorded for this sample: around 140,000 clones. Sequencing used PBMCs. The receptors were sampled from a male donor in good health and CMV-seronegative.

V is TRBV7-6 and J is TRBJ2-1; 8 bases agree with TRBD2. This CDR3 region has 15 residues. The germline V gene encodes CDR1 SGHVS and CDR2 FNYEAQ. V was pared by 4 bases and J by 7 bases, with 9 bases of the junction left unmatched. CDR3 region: CASSSSPGGGNEQFF. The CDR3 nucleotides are TGTGCCAGCAGCTCCAGCCCGGGAGGGGGGAATGAGCAGTTCTTC. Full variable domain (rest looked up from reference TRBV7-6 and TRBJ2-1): GAGVSQSPRYKVTKRGQDVALRCDPISGHVSLYWYRQALGQGPEFLTYFNYEAQQDKSGLPNDRFSAERPEGSISTLTIQRTEQRDSAMYRCASSSSPGGGNEQFFGPGTRLTVL.

Written as DNA, the CDR3 is TGTGCCAGCAGCGAAAAACAGGGGTTCACTGAAGCTTTCTTT. Its translation: CASSEKQGFTEAFF. This chain connects TRBV7-9 to TRBJ1-1, with 7 bases fitting TRBD1. The J segment lost 4 bases and the V segment lost 5 bases, leaving 7 bases of the junction unmatched. This CDR3 contains 14 residues. Germline CDR1 reads SEHNR; CDR2 reads FQNEAQ (reference sequence).